Following are 9 T cell receptor beta chains from one sample sequenced in a study of cytomegalovirus exposure and HLA in healthy donors. Profiling relied on immunoSEQ multiplex PCR, and the TCRdb table lists in-frame clones only, not all of them. The sample has tens of thousands of clones; 96% are singletons. The source material was PBMCs. Every receptor here comes from a man between 18 and 35 years old in good health and CMV-seronegative.

The CDR3 loop reads CASSPGTDGYTF. CDR3 bases: TGTGCCAGCAGTCCAGGGACAGATGGCTACACCTTC. This rearrangement joins TRBV6-1 to TRBJ1-2; 7 bases agree with TRBD1. CDR3 size: 12 residues. J gave up 6 bases and V 5 bases, and 3 bases lay outside the gene matches. CDR1 and CDR2 (germline): MNHNS, SASEGT.

V usage is TRBV30 and J usage is TRBJ2-1, with D maybe TRBD2 (5 bases). The CDR3 consists of 15 residues. The V gene's germline CDR1 is GTSNPN and CDR2 SVGIG (reference sequence). V was trimmed by 0 bases and J by 7 bases, leaving 16 bases between them. DNA for the CDR3: TGTGCCTGGAGTGTAGACTTCAGTCGGGGTAATGAGCAGTTCTTC. Its translation is CAWSVDFSRGNEQFF.

CDR3 DNA sequence: TGTGCCAGCAGTTACGGGAGGGGCACTGAAGCTTTCTTT. It encodes CASSYGRGTEAFF. This sequence joins TRBV6-5 and TRBJ1-1; possibly TRBD1 for D (5 bases). Trimming removed 2 bases at V and 4 bases at J, with 8 bases between. The CDR3 runs 13 residues. CDR1 and CDR2 (germline): MNHEY, SVGAGI.

V usage is TRBV2 and J usage is TRBJ2-1; TRBD2 aligns across 7 bases. This CDR3 spans 13 amino acids. After removal of 7 bases from V and 8 bases from J, the junction contained 8 bases not matched to a gene. Germline assignment: CDR1 SNHLY and CDR2 FYNNEI. In DNA form, the CDR3 reads TGTGCCAGCACCAAGGTAGCGGGCTATGAGCAGTTCTTC. Amino acids: CASTKVAGYEQFF.

The rearrangement uses TRBV7-6 and TRBJ1-1; tentative D call: TRBD1 (5 bases). There are 14 residues in the CDR3. In germline, CDR1 is SGHVS, CDR2 FNYEAQ. Deletions cut 5 bases from V and 1 base from J, with 11 bases between. The CDR3 loop reads CASSPMGGNTEAFF. The CDR3 DNA reads as TGTGCCAGCAGCCCGATGGGGGGGAACACTGAAGCTTTCTTT.

This clone showed up just a few times. This chain uses TRBV9 with TRBJ2-7, with 12 bases fitting TRBD1. CDR3 length: 15 residues. Germline loops: CDR1 SGDLS, CDR2 YYNGEE. V shed 0 bases and J 5 bases; nucleotides not matched to a gene: 3. The CDR3 sequence: CASSVGGQGANEQYF. The CDR3 coding sequence is TGTGCCAGCAGCGTAGGGGGACAGGGGGCCAACGAGCAGTACTTC. Filled out from reference TRBV9 and TRBJ2-7, the complete variable domain reads DSGVTQTPKHLITATGQRVTLRCSPRSGDLSVYWYQQSLDQGLQFLIQYYNGEERAKGNILERFSAQQFPDLHSELNLSSLELGDSALYFCASSVGGQGANEQYFGPGTRLTVT.

This clone was seen once. The V gene is TRBV6-1, the J gene TRBJ1-1, with D unclear. This CDR3 region has 15 residues. Germline CDR1 is MNHNS and CDR2 is SASEGT. V was clipped by 1 base and J by 5 bases, with 14 bases between them. CDR3 region: CASSEVKGSGTEAFF. The CDR3 nucleotides are TGTGCCAGCAGTGAAGTTAAGGGTTCGGGGACTGAAGCTTTCTTT.

This clone was picked up one time. The chain employs TRBV6-5 and TRBJ1-1; 7 bases map to TRBD1. In germline, CDR1 is MNHEY, CDR2 SVGAGI. CDR3 size: 15 residues. With 5 bases clipped from V and 0 bases from J, the junction kept 6 bases outside the gene matches. The CDR3 DNA reads TGTGCCAGCAGTCCCCGACAGGGAGTGAACACTGAAGCTTTCTTT. Its translation is CASSPRQGVNTEAFF.

CDR3 DNA sequence: TGTGCCAGCAGCCGGACTAGCGGGAGTAGTATCTACGAGCAGTACTTC. Encoded protein: CASSRTSGSSIYEQYF. The J gene is TRBJ2-7, the V gene TRBV7-9; TRBD2 matches 13 bases. The germline gives CDR1 SEHNR, CDR2 FQNEAQ (reference sequence). The CDR3 consists of 16 residues. V lost 5 bases and J lost 3; bases outside the gene matches: 7.